These T cell receptor beta chains were read from a single sample in a study of identical twins. TCRdb recomputed calls from the 5' RACE reads with MiXCR, one row per CDR3 protein. The table shows 200,000 or so distinct CDR3 sequences, with about a sixth occurring only once. These same records also appear under a second study, on T cells expressing NK-cell markers.

The specimen was CD8+ T cells sorted from blood. The receptors come from a young woman in good health. CDR3s include the opening cysteine and the closing phenylalanine or tryptophan. Fields, in order: D gene, J gene, clone size, V gene, CDR3 length, CDR3 DNA, CDR3 protein. The D gene is left open where the match is weak. Not every row has a clone size; where given, it reads once, few, many or a size class.

d_call: NA; j_call: TRBJ2-7; clone_size: few; v_call: TRBV18; cdr3_length: 13; cdr3_nt: TGTGCCAGCTCATCGGACATAGCCTACGAGCAGTACTTC; cdr3_aa: CASSSDIAYEQYF
d_call: NA; j_call: TRBJ1-6; clone_size: NA; v_call: TRBV12-5; cdr3_length: 14; cdr3_nt: TGTGCTAGTGGTCCCGGGCAAAGGAATTCACCCCTCCACTTT; cdr3_aa: CASGPGQRNSPLHF
d_call: NA; j_call: TRBJ1-1; clone_size: few; v_call: TRBV29-1; cdr3_length: 13; cdr3_nt: TGCAGCGTTTACCCCGGTGGAACGGGTGAAGCTTTCTTT; cdr3_aa: CSVYPGGTGEAFF
d_call: NA; j_call: TRBJ2-7; clone_size: many; v_call: TRBV28; cdr3_length: 14; cdr3_nt: TGTGCCAGCAGTCTAAGGGGGTCCCCCTACGAGCAGTACTTC; cdr3_aa: CASSLRGSPYEQYF
d_call: NA; j_call: TRBJ1-2; clone_size: NA; v_call: TRBV29-1; cdr3_length: 13; cdr3_nt: TGCAGCGTCGCAGACCGTACGAACTATGGCTACACCTTC; cdr3_aa: CSVADRTNYGYTF
d_call: TRBD2; j_call: TRBJ2-1; clone_size: NA; v_call: TRBV20-1; cdr3_length: 15; cdr3_nt: TGCAGTGCTACCCTAGCGGGGGAGTTCTACAATGAGCAGTTCTTC; cdr3_aa: CSATLAGEFYNEQFF
d_call: NA; j_call: TRBJ1-1; clone_size: few; v_call: TRBV10-3; cdr3_length: 14; cdr3_nt: TGTGCCATCAGTGAGTCGTCTCAAGGGGTTGAAGCTTTCTTT; cdr3_aa: CAISESSQGVEAFF
d_call: NA; j_call: TRBJ2-1; clone_size: few; v_call: TRBV6-5; cdr3_length: 14; cdr3_nt: TGTGCCAGCAGTTCAGGGTTCTCGGACAATGAGCAGTTCTTC; cdr3_aa: CASSSGFSDNEQFF
d_call: NA; j_call: TRBJ2-2; clone_size: few; v_call: TRBV12-3/TRBV12-4; cdr3_length: 14; cdr3_nt: TGTGCCAGCAGTTTAGGTCACGGGCCCGGGGAGCTGTTTTTT; cdr3_aa: CASSLGHGPGELFF
d_call: NA; j_call: TRBJ2-2; clone_size: few; v_call: TRBV6-1; cdr3_length: 18; cdr3_nt: TGTGCCAGCAGTCGTCCGACTCGAGGGGGGGCTAACACCGGGGAGCTGTTTTTT; cdr3_aa: CASSRPTRGGANTGELFF
d_call: NA; j_call: TRBJ2-1; clone_size: NA; v_call: TRBV20-1; cdr3_length: 15; cdr3_nt: TGCAGTGCTAGGCCGGTGCCAGGAGCTGACAATGAGCAGTTCTTC; cdr3_aa: CSARPVPGADNEQFF
d_call: NA; j_call: TRBJ2-2; clone_size: many; v_call: TRBV6-1; cdr3_length: 14; cdr3_nt: TGTGCCAGCAGGGGGACGGCGAACACCGGGGAGCTGTTTTTT; cdr3_aa: CASRGTANTGELFF
d_call: NA; j_call: TRBJ2-7; clone_size: few; v_call: TRBV7-9; cdr3_length: 14; cdr3_nt: TGTGCCAGCAGCCAGACCGACCGCTCCTACGAGCAGTACTTC; cdr3_aa: CASSQTDRSYEQYF
d_call: TRBD2; j_call: TRBJ2-7; clone_size: many; v_call: TRBV7-9; cdr3_length: 14; cdr3_nt: TGTGCCAGCAGCGGGACTAGCGGGTCCTACGAGCAGTACTTC; cdr3_aa: CASSGTSGSYEQYF
d_call: TRBD1; j_call: TRBJ2-1; clone_size: NA; v_call: TRBV29-1; cdr3_length: 14; cdr3_nt: TGCAGCGTTGTATGGACAGGGGGACGCAATGAGCAGTTCTTC; cdr3_aa: CSVVWTGGRNEQFF